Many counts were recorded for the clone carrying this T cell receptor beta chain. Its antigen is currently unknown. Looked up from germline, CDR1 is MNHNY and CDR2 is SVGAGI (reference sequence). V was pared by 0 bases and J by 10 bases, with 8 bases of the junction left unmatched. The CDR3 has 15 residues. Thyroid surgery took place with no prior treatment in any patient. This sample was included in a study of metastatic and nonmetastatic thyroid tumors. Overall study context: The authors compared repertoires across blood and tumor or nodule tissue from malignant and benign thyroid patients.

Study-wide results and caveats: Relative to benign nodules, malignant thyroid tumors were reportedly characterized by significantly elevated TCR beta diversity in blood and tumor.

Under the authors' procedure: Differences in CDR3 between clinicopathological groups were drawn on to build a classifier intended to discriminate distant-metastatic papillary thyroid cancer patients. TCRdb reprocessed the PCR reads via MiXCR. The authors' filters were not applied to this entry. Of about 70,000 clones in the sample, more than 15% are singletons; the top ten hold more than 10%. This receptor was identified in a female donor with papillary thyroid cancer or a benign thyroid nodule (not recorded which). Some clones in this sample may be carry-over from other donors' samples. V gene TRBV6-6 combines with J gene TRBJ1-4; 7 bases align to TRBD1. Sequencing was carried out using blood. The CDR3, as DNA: TGTGCCAGCAGTTACTCGAGCAACAGGGGTGGAAAACTGTTTTTT. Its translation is CASSYSSNRGGKLFF.